This TCR beta chain is drawn from a study of radiotherapy plus CTLA-4 blockade in lung cancer. About this clone: One end of the junction is discordant with germline, which a read error may explain.

Assay used: immunoSEQ multiplex PCR; TCRdb lists only in-frame clones, some missing. This table holds 50,000 or so clones, approximately 76% found once. Germline CDR1 reads MNHNS; CDR2 reads SASEGT. The CDR3 is 15 amino acids. This sequence joins TRBV6-1 and TRBJ2-3; perhaps TRBD2 as D (5 bases). This specimen consisted of peripheral blood, obtained from a patient treated with radiotherapy plus ipilimumab. This clonotype originated in a human donor with non-small cell lung cancer who had stable disease on radiotherapy plus ipilimumab. CDR3 in amino acids: CASQPLVANTDMQYF. CDR3 in DNA: TGTGCCAGTCAGCCACTAGTGGCGAACACAGATATGCAGTATTTT.